This T cell receptor (beta chain) was documented in a study of cytomegalovirus exposure and HLA in healthy donors. Study results and limitations: In a later analysis, a genetic analysis reported fewer productive-TCR N-insertions in an Asian-associated ancestry cluster than the cohort average. Owing to their indistinguishability, certain V segments, notably TRBV6-2 and TRBV6-3, were excluded. Cytomegalovirus-associated TCR beta chains were listed, numbering around 150.

Per the germline V gene, CDR1 is LGHNA and CDR2 is YSLEER. Trimming cost V 4 bases and J 0 bases, with 13 bases left between them. The CDR3 consists of 15 residues. To note about this clone: Its antigen is not known.

60 Vbeta and 13 Jbeta primers were used in PCR. The repertoire was sequenced with immunoSEQ multiplex PCR; TCRdb's copy has only in-frame clones and lacks some. The top ten clones hold about 4% of a sample with about 160,000 clones, roughly four fifths of them seen once. This TCR was recovered from a man in his fifties in good health and CMV-seropositive. J is TRBJ2-7 and V is TRBV4-3; D may be TRBD1 (6 bases). The specimen sequenced was PBMCs. CDR3 residues: CASSPLTGSSYEQYF. As DNA, the CDR3 is TGCGCCAGCAGCCCCCTCACAGGGAGCTCCTACGAGCAGTACTTC.